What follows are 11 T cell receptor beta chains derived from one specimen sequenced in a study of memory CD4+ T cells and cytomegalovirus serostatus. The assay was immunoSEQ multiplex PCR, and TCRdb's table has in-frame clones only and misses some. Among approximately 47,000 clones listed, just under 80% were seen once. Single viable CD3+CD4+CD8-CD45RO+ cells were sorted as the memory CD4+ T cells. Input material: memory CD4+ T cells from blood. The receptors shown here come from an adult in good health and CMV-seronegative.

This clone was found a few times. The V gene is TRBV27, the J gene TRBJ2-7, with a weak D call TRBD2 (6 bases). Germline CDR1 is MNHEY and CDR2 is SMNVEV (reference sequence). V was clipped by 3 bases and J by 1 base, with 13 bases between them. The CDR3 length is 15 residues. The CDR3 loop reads CASSLGPGRSYEQYF. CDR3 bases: TGTGCCAGCAGTTTGGGGCCAGGGAGGTCCTACGAGCAGTACTTC.

This chain's CDR3 is CSVGTFYEAFF. For the CDR3, the DNA is TGCAGCGTTGGGACATTTTATGAAGCTTTCTTT. The J gene is TRBJ1-1, the V gene TRBV29-1, with TRBD1 as a possible D gene (5 bases). Per germline, CDR1 SQVTM and CDR2 ANQGSEA. Trimming shortened V by 4 bases and J by 7 bases, and 10 bases separated the two germline ends. CDR3 size: 11 residues.

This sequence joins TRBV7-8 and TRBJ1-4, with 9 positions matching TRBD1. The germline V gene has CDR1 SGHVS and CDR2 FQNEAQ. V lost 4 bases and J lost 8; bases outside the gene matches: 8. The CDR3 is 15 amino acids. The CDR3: CASSSSGTGYEKLFF. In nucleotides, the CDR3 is TGTGCCAGCAGCTCATCCGGGACAGGGTACGAAAAACTGTTTTTT.

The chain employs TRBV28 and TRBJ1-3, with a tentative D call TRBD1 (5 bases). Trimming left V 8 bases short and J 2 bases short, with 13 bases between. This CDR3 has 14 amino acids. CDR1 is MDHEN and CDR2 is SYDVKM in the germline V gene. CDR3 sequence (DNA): TGTGCCAGCGGGCCCGGGGGGACTGGAAACACCATATATTTT. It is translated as CASGPGGTGNTIYF.

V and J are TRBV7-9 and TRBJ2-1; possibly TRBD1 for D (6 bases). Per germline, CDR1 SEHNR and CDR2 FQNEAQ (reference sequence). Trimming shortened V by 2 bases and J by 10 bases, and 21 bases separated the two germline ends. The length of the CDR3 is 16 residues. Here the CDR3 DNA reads TGTGCCAGCAGCTTAATGATGACCCCTACAGGGTGGGAGCAGTTCTTC. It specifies CASSLMMTPTGWEQFF.

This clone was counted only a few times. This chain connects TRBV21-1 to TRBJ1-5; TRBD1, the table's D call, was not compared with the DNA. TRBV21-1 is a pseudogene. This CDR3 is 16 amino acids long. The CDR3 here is CASSKEGTASNQPQHF. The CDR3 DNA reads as TGTGCCAGCAGCAAAGAGGGGACAGCCTCAAATCAGCCCCAGCATTTT.

CDR3 in amino acids: CASSSGQGIYEQYF. Here the CDR3 DNA reads TGTGCCAGCAGCAGCGGACAGGGTATCTACGAGCAGTACTTC. The gene calls are TRBV5-4 and TRBJ2-7; TRBD1 matches 8 bases. CDR3 size: 14 residues. The V gene's germline CDR1 is SGHNT and CDR2 YYREEE (reference sequence). Trimming took 4 bases from V and 3 from J; bases not matched to a gene: 6.

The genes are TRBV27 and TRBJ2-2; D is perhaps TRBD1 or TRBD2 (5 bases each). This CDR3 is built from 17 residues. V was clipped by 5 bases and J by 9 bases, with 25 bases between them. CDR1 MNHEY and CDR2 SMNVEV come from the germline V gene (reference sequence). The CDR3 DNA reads TGTGCCAGCAGTCCAATCATCAGGGTTTGGGACCGGTGGGAGCTGTTTTTT. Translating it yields CASSPIIRVWDRWELFF.

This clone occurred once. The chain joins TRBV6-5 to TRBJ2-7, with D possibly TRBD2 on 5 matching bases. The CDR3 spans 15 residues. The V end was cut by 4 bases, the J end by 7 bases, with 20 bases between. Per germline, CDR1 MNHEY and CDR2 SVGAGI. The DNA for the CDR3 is TGTGCCAGCAGTTTCCGTGGACGTCAACCGGGAGAGCAGTACTTC. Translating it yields CASSFRGRQPGEQYF.

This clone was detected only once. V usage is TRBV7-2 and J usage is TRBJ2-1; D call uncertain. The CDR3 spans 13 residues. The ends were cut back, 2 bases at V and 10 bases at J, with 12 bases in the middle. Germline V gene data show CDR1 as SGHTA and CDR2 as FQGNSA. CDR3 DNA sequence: TGTGCCAGCAGCTTAACTTCTAGGCACGAGCAGTTCTTC. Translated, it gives CASSLTSRHEQFF.

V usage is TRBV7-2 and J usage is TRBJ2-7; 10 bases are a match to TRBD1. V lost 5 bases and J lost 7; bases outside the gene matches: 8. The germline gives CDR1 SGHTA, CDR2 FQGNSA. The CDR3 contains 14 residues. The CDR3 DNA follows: TGTGCCAGCAGCCTGGGACAGGGGTTCGGAGAGCAGTACTTC. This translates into CASSLGQGFGEQYF.